This T cell receptor beta chain was recovered during a study of cytomegalovirus exposure and HLA in healthy donors. Overall study findings and caveats: A list of 150 to 200 TCR beta chains associated with cytomegalovirus was given. Per a prior analysis, the majority of TCR beta V segments were productive roughly 90% or roughly 30% of the time.

Notes on this clone: What it binds is not known.

The CDR3 is 15 residues long. In germline, CDR1 is MNHNS, CDR2 SASEGT. J gave up 8 bases and V 5 bases, and 8 bases lay outside the gene matches. Primers included in the PCR were 60 Vbeta and 13 Jbeta primers. Repertoires were generated with immunoSEQ multiplex PCR, while TCRdb's copy carries only in-frame clones and drops some. The sample has roughly 100,000 clones; 60% to 80% are singletons. Sequenced: PBMCs. The chain is built from TRBV6-1 and TRBJ2-1, with 11 bases identical to TRBD2. This sequence was found in a middle-aged woman in good health and CMV-seropositive. Here the CDR3 reads CASSFVAGGHDEQFF. The CDR3, as DNA: TGTGCCAGCAGTTTCGTAGCGGGGGGGCATGATGAGCAGTTCTTC.